Presented here are 20 T cell receptor beta chains from one specimen sequenced in a study of brain T cells in children with intractable seizures. This table comes from immunoSEQ multiplex PCR, and its TCRdb copy is limited to in-frame clones, with some not included. Among hundreds of thousands of clones listed, about 93% were seen once. Time point specified: blood from clinic visit 5 months post-surgery; TSC patient then seizure free. Sequencing used peripheral blood, obtained 4 to 5 months after surgery. The receptors were gathered from a boy younger than two with tuberous sclerosis and intractable seizures.

This clone was counted once. This chain connects TRBV6-7 to TRBJ2-2; D gene uncertain. TRBV6-7 belongs to the ORF category, with a function that is uncertain. The CDR3 loop spans 16 amino acids. Trimming took off 3 bases at V and 8 bases at J, with 19 bases between the two ends. The CDR3 reads CASSYFWDNTEGELFF. The CDR3 DNA reads as TGTGCCAGCAGTTATTTCTGGGATAATACGGAAGGGGAGCTGTTTTTT.

V usage is TRBV6-5 and J usage is TRBJ2-7; 11 positions agree with TRBD1. Germline V CDR1 and CDR2: MNHEY, SVGAGI. CDR3 length: 14 amino acids. V lost 6 bases to trimming and J lost 6 bases; unmatched junction nucleotides: 7. The CDR3 DNA reads as TGTGCCAGCAGCCCCAGGGGGACAGGGGGCGAGCAGTACTTC. This translates into CASSPRGTGGEQYF.

The CDR3 region is CASSPSFYEQYF. DNA for the CDR3: TGTGCCAGCAGTCCGAGTTTCTACGAGCAGTACTTC. The rearrangement joins TRBV12-3 or TRBV12-4 to TRBJ2-7; D gene unclear. Trimming cost V 5 bases and J 3 bases, with 8 bases left between them. The CDR3 sequence is 12 residues long.

The V gene is TRBV11-2, the J gene TRBJ1-2; D is perhaps TRBD1 (6 bases). Germline values: CDR1 SGHAT, CDR2 FQNNGV. This CDR3 region has 14 residues. Trimming removed 3 bases at V and 3 bases at J, with 11 bases between. In DNA, the CDR3 is TGTGCCAGCAGCTTCGCCGGGACACACTATGGCTACACCTTC. Amino acid sequence: CASSFAGTHYGYTF.

The V and J genes are TRBV2 and TRBJ1-6; D ambiguous. Germline V gives CDR1 SNHLY, CDR2 FYNNEI. The CDR3 loop spans 12 amino acids. With 9 bases removed from V and 5 bases from J, the gap between germline ends came to 8 bases. CDR3 amino acids: CASSFNNSPLHF. CDR3 sequence (DNA): TGTGCCAGTAGCTTTAATAATTCACCCCTCCACTTT.

The chain links TRBV9 to TRBJ2-5; TRBD2 matches at 11 bases. Germline-derived CDR1 and CDR2 are SGDLS and YYNGEE. CDR3 length equals 17 residues. Losses at the gene ends were 0 bases for V and 2 bases for J; bases not matched to a gene: 6. The CDR3: CASSVGVAGGLQETQYF. The CDR3 nucleotides read TGTGCCAGCAGCGTAGGGGTAGCGGGGGGGCTACAAGAGACCCAGTACTTC. The full variable domain, completed using reference TRBV9 and TRBJ2-5, is DSGVTQTPKHLITATGQRVTLRCSPRSGDLSVYWYQQSLDQGLQFLIQYYNGEERAKGNILERFSAQQFPDLHSELNLSSLELGDSALYFCASSVGVAGGLQETQYFGPGTRLLVL.

This clone was recorded only once. The chain recombines TRBV24-1 with TRBJ2-3; 7 nucleotides line up with TRBD2. There are 15 residues in the CDR3. The V gene end was trimmed by 5 bases and the J gene end by 0 bases; junction bases not matched to a gene: 4. Germline V CDR1 and CDR2: KGHDR, SFDVKD. The chain's CDR3 is CATSVAGLSTDTQYF. CDR3 DNA: TGTGCCACCAGTGTAGCGGGTTTGAGCACAGATACGCAGTATTTT.

The gene calls are TRBV19 and TRBJ1-6, with D uncertain. CDR3 length: 13 residues. V lost 6 bases to trimming and J lost 9 bases, with 12 bases between them. Germline-derived CDR1 and CDR2 are LNHDA and SQIVND (reference sequence). CDR3 bases: TGTGCCAGTAGAGTACGAAATGGTTCACCCCTCCACTTT. It encodes CASRVRNGSPLHF.

The V gene is TRBV4-1, the J gene TRBJ2-5; 11 bases are a match to TRBD2. V trimming: 1 base; J trimming: 3 bases; junction bases outside the gene matches: 4. The CDR3 is 16 amino acids. Per the germline V gene, CDR1 is MGHRA and CDR2 is YSYEKL. CDR3 sequence reads: CASSQVAGGTKETQYF. The CDR3 bases are TGCGCCAGCAGCCAAGTAGCGGGGGGGACGAAAGAGACCCAGTACTTC.

This rearrangement joins TRBV19 to TRBJ1-1; D perhaps matches TRBD1 (5 bases). The CDR3 runs 11 residues. The ends were cut back, 6 bases at V and 9 bases at J, with 11 bases in the middle. The germline V gene encodes CDR1 LNHDA and CDR2 SQIVND (reference sequence). The CDR3 region has the DNA TGTGCCAGTAGAAACTGGGACCAAGCTTTCTTT. It yields the protein CASRNWDQAFF.

The CDR3 DNA follows: TGTGCCAGCAGCCCGAAAGACGCAGCAGAGACCCAGTACTTC. Translated: CASSPKDAAETQYF. V usage is TRBV4-2 and J usage is TRBJ2-5; D remains unclear. Germline CDR1 is LGHNA and CDR2 is YNFKEQ. Trimming took off 4 bases at V and 4 bases at J, with 13 bases between the two ends. This CDR3 contains 14 residues.

The chain recombines TRBV11-1 with TRBJ1-1, with D maybe TRBD1 (5 bases). V dropped 1 base and J dropped 4 bases, with 10 bases sitting between them. The CDR3 extends over 14 amino acids. Per germline, CDR1 SGHAT and CDR2 FQDESV (reference sequence). CDR3 protein: CASSLGWGGTEAFF. The DNA of the CDR3 is TGTGCCAGCAGCTTAGGCTGGGGGGGCACTGAAGCTTTCTTT.

The chain combines TRBV27 with TRBJ1-2; D possibly corresponds to TRBD1 (6 bases). Germline CDR1 and CDR2: MNHEY and SMNVEV (reference sequence). V lost 1 base and J 2 bases, leaving 20 bases between the germline ends. There are 18 residues in the CDR3. Written as DNA, the CDR3 is TGTGCCAGCAGTTTATTACCATTCCCTACCGGGACAAACTATGGCTACACCTTC. It encodes CASSLLPFPTGTNYGYTF.

The CDR3 coding sequence is TGTGCCAGCAGCTTAGCTATGGGACGGAAATACAATGAGCAGTTCTTC. The encoded protein is CASSLAMGRKYNEQFF. This chain connects TRBV7-9 to TRBJ2-1, with D perhaps given as TRBD1 or TRBD2 (5 bases each). Trimming cost V 0 bases and J 4 bases, with 13 bases left between them. Germline V gene data show CDR1 as SEHNR and CDR2 as FQNEAQ (reference sequence). This CDR3 region has 16 residues.

The V and J genes are TRBV30 and TRBJ1-2, with D perhaps TRBD1 (6 bases). The CDR3 is made up of 12 amino acids. Germline values: CDR1 GTSNPN, CDR2 SVGIG (reference sequence). V lost 5 bases to trimming and J lost 6 bases, with 13 bases between them. As DNA, the CDR3 is TGTGCCTGGCGGGGGGCGCAGAATGGCTACACCTTC. This codes for CAWRGAQNGYTF.

This chain joins TRBV15 and TRBJ2-1; D unclear. Trimming removed 0 bases from V and 5 bases from J, with 11 bases in between. Germline-derived CDR1 and CDR2 are LNHNV and YYDKDF (reference sequence). The CDR3 sequence is 15 residues long. DNA of the CDR3: TGTGCCACCAGCAGAGAGGCGCCCTACGACAATGAGCAGTTCTTC. This sequence encodes CATSREAPYDNEQFF.

The rearrangement uses TRBV4-1 and TRBJ2-7; 16 bases are shared with TRBD2. Germline lookup yields CDR1 MGHRA and CDR2 YSYEKL. The V gene end was trimmed by 1 base and the J gene end by 6 bases; junction bases not matched to a gene: 9. CDR3 size: 18 residues. CDR3 nucleotide sequence: TGCGCCAGCAGCCAAGCGGGACTAGCGGGAGGGCCTCATGGCGAGCAGTACTTC. Its translation: CASSQAGLAGGPHGEQYF.

In nucleotides, the CDR3 is TGCAGTGCTAGTTCGGGAGTTAAGGAGACCCAGTACTTC. Its protein product is CSASSGVKETQYF. The gene calls are TRBV20-1 and TRBJ2-5; TRBD2 might be the D (6 bases). Trimming removed 3 bases from V and 5 bases from J, with 13 bases in between. This CDR3 region has 13 residues. Germline V CDR1 and CDR2: DFQATT, SNEGSKA (reference sequence).

This clone showed up just a few times. This rearrangement joins TRBV30 to TRBJ1-3, with unresolved D. The CDR3 contains 13 residues. The V end lost 8 bases, the J end lost 2 bases, and 13 bases lay between the germline ends. Germline V gene lookup returns CDR1 GTSNPN and CDR2 SVGIG (reference sequence). The CDR3 spells CALDKGTGNTIYF. CDR3 nucleotide sequence: TGTGCCCTGGATAAAGGGACTGGAAACACCATATATTTT.

This clone was seen a few times. The rearrangement joins TRBV5-4 to TRBJ1-2; D is unclear. Germline lookup yields CDR1 SGHNT and CDR2 YYREEE (reference sequence). The V and J ends lost 1 base and 0 bases respectively, with 4 bases between them. The length of the CDR3 is 13 residues. The CDR3 nucleotides read TGTGCCAGCAGCTTGCAGGCTAACTATGGCTACACCTTC. Protein product: CASSLQANYGYTF.